The next 22 T cell receptor beta chains were all read from a single sample in a study of blood T cell repertoires in COVID-19. The data were produced by immunoSEQ multiplex PCR, yet TCRdb's version contains in-frame clones alone and is incomplete. The repertoire holds around 120,000 clones, with over 65% as singletons. Source material: peripheral blood. These receptors originate from a man aged 70-80 years with acute or convalescent COVID-19.

This clone was seen just once. The rearrangement links TRBV2 to TRBJ2-7; TRBD2 aligns across 10 bases. V dropped 5 bases and J dropped 2; count of bases not matched to a gene: 3. This CDR3 has 14 residues. Germline values: CDR1 SNHLY, CDR2 FYNNEI. CDR3 residues: CASSTSGITYEQYF. The DNA for the CDR3 is TGTGCCAGCAGTACTAGCGGGATCACCTACGAGCAGTACTTC.

The V and J genes are TRBV5-6 and TRBJ2-7; 9 bases agree with TRBD1. Germline V gene sequence: CDR1 SGHDT, CDR2 YYEEEE. V gave up 3 bases and J gave up 6 bases; unmatched junction bases: 10. The CDR3 length is 15 residues. The CDR3 here is CASSSGGGTGSEQYF. As DNA, the CDR3 is TGTGCCAGCAGCTCGGGCGGTGGGACAGGGAGCGAGCAGTACTTC.

This CDR3 reads CASSYGLAGGYNEQFF. The CDR3 nucleotides are TGTGCCAGCAGTTACGGACTAGCGGGGGGCTACAATGAGCAGTTCTTC. This chain uses TRBV6-2 or TRBV6-3 with TRBJ2-1, with 14 bases identical to TRBD2. Germline V gives CDR1 MNHEY, CDR2 SVGEGT. The CDR3 has 16 residues. V shed 2 bases and J 3 bases; nucleotides not matched to a gene: 0.

V usage is TRBV10-2 and J usage is TRBJ1-2; 7 nucleotides agree with TRBD1. The CDR3 has 19 residues. Germline values: CDR1 WSHSY, CDR2 SAAADI. Unmatched junction bases numbered 22, after V lost 2 bases and J lost 7 bases. The CDR3 loop reads CASSEIPWDRPEVTGGYTF. The CDR3 DNA sequence: TGCGCCAGCAGTGAGATTCCTTGGGACAGACCAGAGGTGACGGGTGGCTACACCTTC.

This clone appeared a few times. The gene calls are TRBV24-1 and TRBJ1-5, with no clear D. Germline CDR1 KGHDR, CDR2 SFDVKD. V gave up 4 bases and J gave up 4 bases, with 10 bases separating them. There are 14 residues in the CDR3. CDR3 sequence: CATSEPGSNQPQHF. The CDR3 nucleotides read TGTGCCACCAGTGAACCGGGGTCAAATCAGCCCCAGCATTTT.

This sequence joins TRBV5-4 and TRBJ2-7, with 13 positions matching TRBD2. The V segment lost 3 bases and the J segment 3 bases; nucleotides outside the gene matches: 12. The CDR3 is 18 residues long. CDR1 SGHNT and CDR2 YYREEE come from the germline V gene (reference sequence). The CDR3 nucleotides are TGTGCCAGCAGCTGGAGACTAGCGGGAGGACAAAGGGACTACGAGCAGTACTTC. Its protein is CASSWRLAGGQRDYEQYF.

V is TRBV2 and J is TRBJ2-3; TRBD2 agrees at 12 bases. CDR3 length: 16 residues. Per germline, CDR1 SNHLY and CDR2 FYNNEI. J was trimmed by 3 bases and V by 0 bases; bases with no gene match: 1. The CDR3 bases are TGTGCCAGCAGTGAAGCGCTAGCGGGAGGGACAGATACGCAGTATTTT. Translated, it gives CASSEALAGGTDTQYF.

The rearrangement links TRBV18 to TRBJ2-7; 11 positions agree with TRBD1. Germline loops: CDR1 KGHSH, CDR2 LQKENI. V lost 0 bases, J lost 4 bases, and 2 bases stayed unmatched. The length of the CDR3 is 15 residues. CDR3 region: CASSPPGTGGYEQYF. As DNA, the CDR3 is TGTGCCAGCTCACCACCGGGGACAGGGGGATACGAGCAGTACTTC.

The J gene is TRBJ2-2, the V gene TRBV6-5; TRBD1 agrees at 7 bases. Trimming removed 6 bases from V and 3 bases from J; junction bases left unmatched: 7. The V gene's germline CDR1 is MNHEY and CDR2 SVGAGI. CDR3 length: 15 amino acids. The CDR3 DNA sequence: TGTGCCAGCAGCCGAATCGACAGGGACACCGGGGAGCTGTTTTTT. Its translation: CASSRIDRDTGELFF.

CDR3 bases: TGTGCCACCAGCAAGACTACAGCAGTCACAGATACGCAGTATTTT. This encodes CATSKTTAVTDTQYF. This chain uses TRBV15 with TRBJ2-3; a possible D gene is TRBD2 (5 bases). Germline V gene data show CDR1 as LNHNV and CDR2 as YYDKDF (reference sequence). The CDR3 has 15 residues. The V end lost 4 bases, the J end lost 2 bases, and 13 bases lay between the germline ends.

This chain links TRBV19 with TRBJ2-1, with a possible D match to TRBD2 (6 bases). V shed 3 bases and J shed 0 bases, with 9 bases lying between them. This CDR3 has 15 residues. Germline-derived CDR1 and CDR2 are LNHDA and SQIVND (reference sequence). CDR3 residues: CASSMSGSSYNEQFF. CDR3 DNA: TGTGCCAGTAGTATGTCCGGGAGCTCCTACAATGAGCAGTTCTTC. The full variable domain, completed using reference TRBV19 and TRBJ2-1, is DGGITQSPKYLFRKEGQNVTLSCEQNLNHDAMYWYRQDPGQGLRLIYYSQIVNDFQKGDIAEGYSVSREKKESFPLTVTSAQKNPTAFYLCASSMSGSSYNEQFFGPGTRLTVL.

The sample holds one count of this clone. The V gene is TRBV9, the J gene TRBJ1-2; 7 nucleotides line up with TRBD1. V shed 0 bases and J 6 bases; nucleotides not matched to a gene: 8. CDR3 length: 15 residues. Germline loops: CDR1 SGDLS, CDR2 YYNGEE. The DNA for the CDR3 is TGTGCCAGCAGCGTAGCTCCCGGACAGGTTAATGGCTACACCTTC. Translation: CASSVAPGQVNGYTF.

The chain carries TRBV4-3 and TRBJ1-2, with a possible D match to TRBD1 (6 bases). The length of the CDR3 is 14 residues. V lost 4 bases, J lost 8 bases, and 17 bases lay in between. Germline values: CDR1 LGHNA, CDR2 YSLEER. The CDR3 DNA reads as TGCGCCAGCAGCCCCCGGCAGGGGTTAGGCGGCTACACCTTC. It is translated as CASSPRQGLGGYTF.

The chain combines TRBV28 with TRBJ1-5; D not resolved. Per the germline V gene, CDR1 is MDHEN and CDR2 is SYDVKM. The ends were cut back, 6 bases at V and 0 bases at J, with 6 bases in the middle. CDR3 length: 13 residues. The CDR3 spells CASRLYSNQPQHF. CDR3 in DNA: TGTGCCAGCAGATTGTATAGCAATCAGCCCCAGCATTTT. Full variable domain (outside the CDR3, taken from reference TRBV28 and TRBJ1-5): DVKVTQSSRYLVKRTGEKVFLECVQDMDHENMFWYRQDPGLGLRLIYFSYDVKMKEKGDIPEGYSVSREKKERFSLILESASTNQTSMYLCASRLYSNQPQHFGDGTRLSIL.

The CDR3, as DNA: TGTGCCAGCAGGATGGGGCAGGGGGCGCGAGGCTACACCTTC. This encodes CASRMGQGARGYTF. This chain uses TRBV11-2 with TRBJ1-2; 8 nucleotides align to TRBD1. The ends lost 6 bases at V and 8 bases at J; junction bases unmatched: 11. Germline CDR1 and CDR2: SGHAT and FQNNGV. The CDR3 totals 14 residues.

The J gene is TRBJ1-3, the V gene TRBV6-5; D not certain. The V end was cut by 7 bases, the J end by 3 bases, with 10 bases between. There are 13 residues in the CDR3. The germline V gene has CDR1 MNHEY and CDR2 SVGAGI. CDR3 DNA: TGTGCCAGCATCCACCCGAGTGGAAACACCATATATTTT. Its protein product is CASIHPSGNTIYF.

This clone was counted once. The chain recombines TRBV7-7 with TRBJ2-3, with TRBD1 identical over 7 bases. The V gene's germline CDR1 is SSHAT and CDR2 FNYEAQ (reference sequence). There are 14 residues in the CDR3. The V segment lost 6 bases and the J segment 2 bases; nucleotides outside the gene matches: 5. The CDR3 loop is CASSPDRVTDTQYF. DNA of the CDR3: TGTGCCAGCAGTCCTGACAGGGTCACAGATACGCAGTATTTT. Based on the CDR3 plus reference TRBV7-7 and TRBJ2-3, the full variable domain is GAGVSQSPRYKVTKRGQDVTLRCDPISSHATLYWYQQALGQGPEFLTYFNYEAQPDKSGLPSDRFSAERPEGSISTLTIQRTEQRDSAMYRCASSPDRVTDTQYFGPGTRLTVL.

This chain connects TRBV5-1 to TRBJ2-7; 9 positions match TRBD1. V gave up 4 bases and J gave up 4 bases; unmatched junction bases: 6. The germline V gene has CDR1 SGHRS and CDR2 YFSETQ. This CDR3 comprises 14 residues. CDR3 sequence (DNA): TGCGCCAGCAGCCAACAGGGGGCCCGGTACGAGCAGTACTTC. This codes for CASSQQGARYEQYF.

The gene calls are TRBV27 and TRBJ2-5; D possibly corresponds to TRBD2 (6 bases). V was clipped by 0 bases and J by 5 bases, with 10 bases between them. In germline, CDR1 is MNHEY, CDR2 SMNVEV (reference sequence). This CDR3 has 14 residues. This CDR3 is CASSLSVGGETQYF. Here the CDR3 DNA reads TGTGCCAGCAGTTTATCCGTTGGGGGGGAGACCCAGTACTTC.

V gene TRBV7-8 combines with J gene TRBJ2-7; TRBD1 agrees at 10 bases. Germline values: CDR1 SGHVS, CDR2 FQNEAQ. There are 18 residues in the CDR3. V trimming: 5 bases; J trimming: 0 bases; junction bases outside the gene matches: 13. In nucleotides, the CDR3 is TGTGCCAGCAGCGGGACAGGGGTTACGTTGCAGGGCTCCTACGAGCAGTACTTC. Protein sequence: CASSGTGVTLQGSYEQYF.

The chain couples TRBV7-9 to TRBJ1-2; 7 bases map to TRBD1. The CDR3 totals 13 residues. Unmatched junction bases numbered 2, after V lost 3 bases and J lost 4 bases. Germline assignment: CDR1 SEHNR and CDR2 FQNEAQ (reference sequence). The CDR3 nucleotides read TGTGCCAGCAGCTTGGACAGGCTCTATGGCTACACCTTC. It codes for CASSLDRLYGYTF.

There are a few counts of this clone. V gene TRBV2 combines with J gene TRBJ2-1; possibly TRBD2 for D (6 bases). The CDR3 is 15 amino acids. V was pared by 5 bases and J by 7 bases, with 18 bases between. Germline CDR1 and CDR2: SNHLY and FYNNEI. Here the CDR3 reads CASSPEVGAGNEQFF. The DNA of the CDR3 is TGTGCCAGCAGTCCCGAGGTTGGGGCGGGGAATGAGCAGTTCTTC.